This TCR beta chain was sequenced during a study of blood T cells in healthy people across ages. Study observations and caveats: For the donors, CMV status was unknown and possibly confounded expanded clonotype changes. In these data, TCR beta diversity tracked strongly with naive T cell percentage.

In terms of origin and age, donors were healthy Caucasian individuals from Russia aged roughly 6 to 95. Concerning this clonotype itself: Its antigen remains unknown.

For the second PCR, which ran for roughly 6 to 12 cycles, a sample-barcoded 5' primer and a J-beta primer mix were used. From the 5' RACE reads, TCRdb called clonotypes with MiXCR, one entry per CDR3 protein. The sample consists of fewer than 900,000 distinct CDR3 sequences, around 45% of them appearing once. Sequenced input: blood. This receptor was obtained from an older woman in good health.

The CDR3 region is CASSPARGRDEQFF. CDR3 sequence (DNA): TGTGCCAGCAGCCCAGCGAGGGGGAGGGATGAGCAGTTCTTC. The J gene is TRBJ2-1, the V gene TRBV7-9, with TRBD2 as a possible D gene (7 bases). Germline CDR1 SEHNR, CDR2 FQNEAQ (reference sequence). V gave up 5 bases and J gave up 8 bases, with 16 bases separating them. The CDR3 spans 14 residues.